This T cell receptor (beta chain) was sequenced in a study of cytomegalovirus exposure and HLA in healthy donors. Study-wide results and caveats: Using a false discovery rate of 0.05, a later analysis showed that approximately 16,000 TCR beta sequences were associated with HLA alleles. Most TCR sequences proved rare, with some public TCRs found in many donors. It has been reported that TCR beta sequences accurately predicted the HLA-A and HLA-B alleles of most subjects.

It was with 60 Vbeta and 13 Jbeta primers that the PCR ran. Some clones are missing from TCRdb's copy, which holds only in-frame ones; the method was immunoSEQ multiplex PCR. The sample lists 90,000 to 95,000 clones, 70% to 80% seen once, with 0.5% to 0.65% in the top ten. As concerns this clone: As yet, its antigen is unknown.

This receptor was identified in a man aged 25-45 years in good health and CMV-seronegative. The sample taken for sequencing was PBMCs.

CDR3 nucleotide sequence: TGTGCCAGCAGCTTATTAGGGGGCGACGGCTACACCTTC. Translating it yields CASSLLGGDGYTF. The J gene is TRBJ1-2, the V gene TRBV7-6; 7 positions match TRBD1. Looked up from germline, CDR1 is SGHVS and CDR2 is FNYEAQ. The CDR3 sequence is 13 residues long. J was trimmed by 8 bases and V by 2 bases; bases with no gene match: 5.